A selection of T cell receptor beta chains follows, all from one sample in a study of blood T cell repertoires in COVID-19. Sequencing used immunoSEQ multiplex PCR; TCRdb keeps in-frame clones, though not all of them. The profile shows roughly 100,000 clones, around 75% of them singletons. The sequencing sample was made of peripheral blood. These receptors were obtained from a human donor with acute or convalescent COVID-19. The donor label of this sample is uncertain. Each CDR3 is given with its conserved first and last residue. D genes are given only for firm matches.

J | D | V | DNA | CDR3
TRBJ1-2 | - | TRBV3-1/TRBV3-2 | TGTGCCAGCAGCCCCGGGACAAACTATGGCTACACCTTC | CASSPGTNYGYTF
TRBJ2-7 | TRBD2 | TRBV25-1 | TGTGCCAGCAGTTCTCGGACTAGCGGGACCTACGAGCAGTACTTC | CASSSRTSGTYEQYF
TRBJ2-7 | - | TRBV7-2 | TGTGCCAGCAGCTCTGGGGCAGGCTACGAGCAGTACTTC | CASSSGAGYEQYF
TRBJ1-3 | - | TRBV9 | TGTGCCAGCAGCTCCAGTGGCTCTGGAAACACCATATATTTT | CASSSSGSGNTIYF
TRBJ1-3 | - | TRBV9 | TGTGCCAGCAGCCCCCAGCCGGGGATTTCGGGAAACACCATATATTTT | CASSPQPGISGNTIYF
TRBJ1-3 | - | TRBV5-1 | TGCGCCAGCAGCTTCGGGGAAAGGTCGGGAAACACCATATATTTT | CASSFGERSGNTIYF
TRBJ1-6 | - | TRBV7-2 | TGTGCCAGCAGCTTAGAGACCATGGACACCCGTCTGGCACCCCTCCACTTT | CASSLETMDTRLAPLHF
TRBJ2-1 | TRBD1 | TRBV5-1 | TGCGCCAGCAGCTTGGCGAGGCAGGGGGCGAGGTCCTACAATGAGCAGTTCTTC | CASSLARQGARSYNEQFF
TRBJ2-2 | - | TRBV11-3 | TGTGCCAGCAGCTTAGGTGGAGGGGGCGATCCCGGGGAGCTGTTTTTT | CASSLGGGGDPGELFF
TRBJ2-3 | - | TRBV10-3 | TGTGCCATCAGTGAGTCTGCCCGTTCAGTAGATACGCAGTATTTT | CAISESARSVDTQYF
TRBJ2-3 | TRBD2 | TRBV24-1 | TGTGCCACCAGTGATTTGAGCGGGGGCACAGATACGCAGTATTTT | CATSDLSGGTDTQYF